The 20 T cell receptor beta chains listed next were all sequenced from one sample in a study of blood T cell repertoires in COVID-19. Some clones are missing from TCRdb's copy, which holds only in-frame ones; the method was immunoSEQ multiplex PCR. This table has roughly 250,000 clones, 85% to 90% appearing once. The sequencing sample was made of PBMCs or T cells enriched from blood (not recorded which). The receptors were gathered from a man between 40 and 49 years old who had recovered from COVID-19.

This chain uses TRBV5-1 with TRBJ2-5, with 8 bases lining up with TRBD2. The ends lost 3 bases at V and 3 bases at J; junction bases unmatched: 13. This CDR3 region has 17 residues. The V gene's germline CDR1 is SGHRS and CDR2 YFSETQ. The CDR3 loop is CASSWGGPVLAEETQYF. The DNA for the CDR3 is TGCGCCAGCAGCTGGGGGGGGCCCGTACTAGCGGAAGAGACCCAGTACTTC.

The rearrangement links TRBV6-5 to TRBJ1-1; D uncertain. Per the germline V gene, CDR1 is MNHEY and CDR2 is SVGAGI. CDR3 length equals 15 residues. V dropped 0 bases and J dropped 3 bases, with 11 bases sitting between them. CDR3 sequence: CASSYSTMTHTEAFF. CDR3 nucleotide sequence: TGTGCCAGCAGTTACTCGACAATGACCCACACTGAAGCTTTCTTT.

The V and J genes are TRBV19 and TRBJ1-5; TRBD1 agrees at 9 bases. This CDR3 contains 15 residues. Trimming removed 4 bases from V and 4 bases from J; junction bases left unmatched: 5. CDR1 is LNHDA and CDR2 is SQIVND in the germline V gene (reference sequence). The CDR3 region is CASSTMTGGNQPQHF. DNA for the CDR3: TGTGCCAGTAGTACCATGACAGGGGGGAATCAGCCCCAGCATTTT.

The J gene is TRBJ2-3, the V gene TRBV30; unclear D gene. From germline, CDR1 is GTSNPN and CDR2 SVGIG (reference sequence). Trimming took off 0 bases at V and 2 bases at J, with 12 bases between the two ends. The CDR3 extends over 15 amino acids. The CDR3, as DNA: TGTGCCTGGAGTGTACGTGGCCACACCACAGATACGCAGTATTTT. The encoded protein is CAWSVRGHTTDTQYF.

This clone is a singleton in its sample. This chain uses TRBV5-1 with TRBJ1-2; 7 bases match TRBD1. Trimming at V came to 0 bases and at J to 8 bases, leaving 7 bases not matched to a gene. CDR3 length: 14 amino acids. Germline-derived CDR1 and CDR2 are SGHRS and YFSETQ. CDR3 sequence: CASSLGTGVEGYTF. In nucleotides, the CDR3 is TGCGCCAGCAGCTTGGGGACAGGAGTGGAAGGCTACACCTTC.

The CDR3, as DNA: TGCGCCAGCAGCTTGGCTTGGTCTCGCGGGTCTGGAAACACCATATATTTT. Protein product: CASSLAWSRGSGNTIYF. The genes are TRBV5-1 and TRBJ1-3; D not resolved. Trimming pared 0 bases from V and 1 base from J, leaving 14 bases between. The CDR3 is 17 residues long. Germline CDR1 SGHRS, CDR2 YFSETQ.

J is TRBJ1-1 and V is TRBV19, with D uncertain. The CDR3 is made up of 16 amino acids. CDR1 is LNHDA, CDR2 SQIVND, per germline (reference sequence). V lost 5 bases, J lost 2 bases, and 18 bases lay in between. CDR3 sequence reads: CASSFRSIPTNTEAFF. As DNA, the CDR3 is TGTGCCAGTAGTTTCCGCAGTATCCCCACAAACACTGAAGCTTTCTTT.

V gene TRBV11-2 combines with J gene TRBJ2-3, with 9 bases lining up with TRBD1. The germline gives CDR1 SGHAT, CDR2 FQNNGV. The V and J ends lost 5 bases and 5 bases, in that order; junction bases with no gene match: 17. The CDR3 loop spans 18 amino acids. CDR3 nucleotide sequence: TGTGCCAGCAGCCTTAGCCACGGGGGACAGGGTATTGGAGATACGCAGTATTTT. This gives the protein CASSLSHGGQGIGDTQYF.

This clone was picked up a small number of times. This sequence joins TRBV29-1 and TRBJ1-5, with a tentative D call TRBD1 (6 bases). Germline V lookup: CDR1 SQVTM, CDR2 ANQGSEA. The CDR3 runs 14 residues. Trimming took off 7 bases at V and 0 bases at J, with 13 bases between the two ends. The CDR3 DNA is TGCAGCGCCTCGGACAGCTATAGCAATCAGCCCCAGCATTTT. It yields the protein CSASDSYSNQPQHF.

CDR3 sequence: CASSFLRGNYGYTF. The CDR3 DNA reads TGTGCCAGCAGTTTTCTAAGGGGAAACTATGGCTACACCTTC. The chain uses TRBV28 and TRBJ1-2; perhaps TRBD1 as D (5 bases). Germline lookup yields CDR1 MDHEN and CDR2 SYDVKM. The germline V and J ends were trimmed by 3 bases and 2 bases, with 10 bases remaining between them. There are 14 residues in the CDR3.

Turning to this clone: Mismatch with germline at one junction end may stem from a read error. The chain employs TRBV7-8 and TRBJ2-7, with 11 positions matching TRBD2. Per germline, CDR1 SGHVS and CDR2 FQNEAQ. There are 15 residues in the CDR3. As DNA, the CDR3 is TGTGCCAGCACCTCATCCGGGGTAGCGGGGGGGCCTTCGGCCTTC. Protein sequence: CASTSSGVAGGPSAF.

The CDR3 loop reads CSDAGTRNTEAFF. The CDR3 nucleotides are TGCAGCGATGCCGGGACAAGGAACACTGAAGCTTTCTTT. The rearrangement joins TRBV29-1 to TRBJ1-1, with D possibly matching TRBD1 (6 bases). V lost 7 bases and J 1 base, leaving 13 bases between the germline ends. Germline V gene lookup returns CDR1 SQVTM and CDR2 ANQGSEA. CDR3 length: 13 amino acids. The variable domain in full, completed from reference TRBV29-1 and TRBJ1-1, reads SAVISQKPSRDICQRGTSLTIQCQVDSQVTMMFWYRQQPGQSLTLIATANQGSEATYESGFVIDKFPISRPNLTFSTLTVSNMSPEDSSIYLCSDAGTRNTEAFFGQGTRLTVV.

The chain couples TRBV7-3 to TRBJ2-5; TRBD1 aligns across 9 bases. Trimming cost V 5 bases and J 5 bases; bases outside gene matches: 6. The germline CDR1 and CDR2 sequences are SGHTA and FQGTGA. The CDR3 totals 14 residues. The CDR3 coding sequence is TGTGCCAGCAGCCCGGGACAGGGATCTGAGACCCAGTACTTC. Translated: CASSPGQGSETQYF. The full variable domain, with the rest looked up from reference TRBV7-3 and TRBJ2-5, is GAGVSQTPSNKVTEKGKYVELRCDPISGHTALYWYRQSLGQGPEFLIYFQGTGAADDSGLPNDRFFAVRPEGSVSTLKIQRTERGDSAVYLCASSPGQGSETQYFGPGTRLLVL.

The chain carries TRBV7-3 and TRBJ1-6, with 9 positions matching TRBD1. The CDR3 consists of 14 residues. Trimming took 6 bases from V and 7 from J; bases not matched to a gene: 4. Germline V gene lookup returns CDR1 SGHTA and CDR2 FQGTGA. CDR3 loop: CASSYRGRNSPLHF. The CDR3 DNA follows: TGTGCCAGCAGTTACAGGGGGCGGAATTCACCCCTCCACTTT.

The genes are TRBV5-1 and TRBJ1-3; D gene unclear. V was pared by 3 bases and J by 2 bases, with 15 bases between. Looked up from germline, CDR1 is SGHRS and CDR2 is YFSETQ. This CDR3 has 16 residues. DNA of the CDR3: TGCGCCAGCAGCTCCACTGTGGTGAGAACTGGAAACACCATATATTTT. As protein: CASSSTVVRTGNTIYF.

The genes are TRBV19 and TRBJ1-6; TRBD1 aligns across 7 bases. The CDR3 runs 15 residues. V trimming: 5 bases; J trimming: 6 bases; junction bases outside the gene matches: 7. Germline CDR1 LNHDA, CDR2 SQIVND (reference sequence). The DNA of the CDR3 is TGTGCCAGTAGTGTACCGGGGACAGTTAATTCACCCCTCCACTTT. Translating gives CASSVPGTVNSPLHF.

The chain uses TRBV6-5 and TRBJ1-3, with 8 bases matching TRBD1. Germline loops: CDR1 MNHEY, CDR2 SVGAGI. The CDR3 covers 15 residues. V shed 5 bases, J shed 3 bases, and the junction held 6 bases outside the gene matches. CDR3 loop: CASSRQGLDGNTIYF. The CDR3 region has the DNA TGTGCCAGCAGTCGACAGGGGCTGGATGGAAACACCATATATTTT.

The chain uses TRBV18 and TRBJ1-5; 8 bases agree with TRBD1. CDR1 is KGHSH and CDR2 is LQKENI in the germline V gene. The CDR3 runs 14 residues. Unmatched junction bases numbered 1, after V lost 3 bases and J lost 3 bases. The CDR3 DNA reads as TGTGCCAGCTCACCGGGACAGGACAATCAGCCCCAGCATTTT. This codes for CASSPGQDNQPQHF.

This chain uses TRBV7-6 with TRBJ1-1; D perhaps matches TRBD1 (5 bases). V was pared by 1 base and J by 4 bases, with 13 bases between. CDR3 size: 15 residues. Germline V gene lookup returns CDR1 SGHVS and CDR2 FNYEAQ. Written as DNA, the CDR3 is TGTGCCAGCAGCTTAGATGGGGCCCAGGGCACTGAAGCTTTCTTT. It is translated as CASSLDGAQGTEAFF.

The chain joins TRBV28 to TRBJ2-7, with TRBD1 as a possible D gene (5 bases). This CDR3 region has 14 residues. The germline V and J ends were trimmed by 6 bases and 3 bases, with 15 bases remaining between them. CDR1 and CDR2 from the germline V gene are MDHEN and SYDVKM. In nucleotides, the CDR3 is TGTGCCAGCAGGCCATCGACAGCCAACTACGAGCAGTACTTC. Amino acids: CASRPSTANYEQYF. Together with reference TRBV28 and TRBJ2-7, the CDR3 gives the full variable domain: DVKVTQSSRYLVKRTGEKVFLECVQDMDHENMFWYRQDPGLGLRLIYFSYDVKMKEKGDIPEGYSVSREKKERFSLILESASTNQTSMYLCASRPSTANYEQYFGPGTRLTVT.